This T cell receptor (beta chain) was observed in a study of T-cell reconstitution after alpha-beta-depleted transplantation in children. Using unique molecular identifiers, the investigators prepared the TCRbeta library. TCRdb fed the PCR reads into MiXCR, producing one record per CDR3 protein. The table includes hundreds of thousands of distinct CDR3 sequences, more than 10% detected once. This CDR3 has 12 residues. V was cut by 4 bases and J by 6 bases, with 10 bases left in between. Germline CDR1 SGHRS, CDR2 YFSETQ. Sequenced material: PBMCs from the stem cell graft donor, taken from the stem cell graft. The J gene is TRBJ1-2, the V gene TRBV5-1, with D unresolved. The source is a human donor who donated a stem cell graft to a child with acute lymphoblastic leukemia. CDR3 protein: CASSLDGHGYTF. The CDR3 DNA follows: TGCGCCAGCAGCCTGGACGGGCATGGCTACACCTTC.